The entry below describes one T cell receptor beta chain. V gave up 5 bases and J gave up 5 bases; unmatched junction bases: 11. CDR3 size: 14 residues. The germline V gene encodes CDR1 DFQATT and CDR2 SNEGSKA (reference sequence). Ophthalmopathy patients had Clinical Activity Score at least 3, NOSPECS grade at least 4, duration under 3 months. Diagnosing involved the use of clinical symptoms, serum thyroxine and TRAb, thyroid ultrasound and orbital computed tomography. Using RNA transcripts as the source, TCR beta CDR3 regions were amplified. First-round RT-PCR with HTBI primers amplified the TCR CDR3 region. TCRdb itself ran the multiplex PCR reads through MiXCR, one entry per CDR3 protein. Among approximately 400,000 distinct CDR3 sequences listed, around 15% were seen once. The data are from a study of T cells in Graves' hyperthyroidism and ophthalmopathy.

The V and J genes are TRBV20-1 and TRBJ2-7, with TRBD1 matching over 8 bases. This clonotype was sampled from a man aged 50-60 years with Graves' ophthalmopathy. Sequences were obtained from blood. CDR3 DNA: TGCAGTGCTCACCATGGACAGGGTGGGGACGAGCAGTACTTC. Encoded protein: CSAHHGQGGDEQYF.